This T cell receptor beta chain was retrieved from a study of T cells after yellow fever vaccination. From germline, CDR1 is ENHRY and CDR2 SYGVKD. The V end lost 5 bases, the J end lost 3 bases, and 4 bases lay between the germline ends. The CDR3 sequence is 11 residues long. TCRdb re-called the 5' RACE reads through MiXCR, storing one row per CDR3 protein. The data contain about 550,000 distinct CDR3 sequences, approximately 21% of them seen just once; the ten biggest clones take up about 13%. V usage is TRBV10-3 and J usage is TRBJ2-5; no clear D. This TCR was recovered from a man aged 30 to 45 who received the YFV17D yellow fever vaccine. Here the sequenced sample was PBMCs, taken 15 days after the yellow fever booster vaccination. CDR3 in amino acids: CAISSEETQYF. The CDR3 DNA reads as TGTGCCATCAGTAGCGAAGAGACCCAGTACTTC.